These 9 T cell receptor beta chains were all obtained from the same sample, sequenced in a study of T-cell reconstitution after alpha-beta-depleted transplantation in children. A library of TCRbeta sequences, prepared with unique molecular identifiers, was generated. TCRdb used MiXCR to reprocess the PCR reads, holding one entry per CDR3 protein. The table lists a few hundred thousand distinct CDR3 sequences, about 45% of them singletons. This specimen consisted of PBMCs, obtained before TCRalphabeta/CD19-depleted stem cell transplant. The receptors shown here come from a girl aged 2 to 9 with aplastic anemia, due to receive a stem cell transplant.

A few counts support this clonotype. The chain has TRBV10-3 and TRBJ2-3; no clear D gene. The germline V gene has CDR1 ENHRY and CDR2 SYGVKD. Trimming pared 2 bases from V and 0 bases from J, leaving 9 bases between. The CDR3 sequence is 15 residues long. The CDR3 protein is CAISENGRSTDTQYF. As DNA, the CDR3 is TGTGCCATCAGTGAGAACGGACGGAGCACAGATACGCAGTATTTT.

This clonotype occurred many times. This rearrangement joins TRBV5-1 to TRBJ2-2, with a possible D match to TRBD2 (6 bases). Germline V CDR1 and CDR2: SGHRS, YFSETQ. V shed 4 bases and J shed 4 bases, with 11 bases lying between them. The CDR3 is 14 residues long. CDR3 protein: CASSRPTSTGELFF. Here the CDR3 DNA reads TGCGCCAGCAGCCGGCCGACTAGCACCGGGGAGCTGTTTTTT.

This clonotype was detected only a few times. The rearrangement joins TRBV7-3 to TRBJ2-1; 9 bases map to TRBD2. Germline-derived CDR1 and CDR2 are SGHTA and FQGTGA. V trimming: 5 bases; J trimming: 6 bases; junction bases outside the gene matches: 11. This CDR3 region has 16 residues. The CDR3 sequence: CASSTIGGGAVNEQFF. The CDR3 nucleotides read TGTGCCAGCAGCACAATTGGCGGGGGGGCAGTCAATGAGCAGTTCTTC.

A few counts support this clonotype. The CDR3 here is CASSQDWPLLKREQYF. The CDR3 nucleotides read TGCGCCAGCAGCCAAGATTGGCCGTTGTTAAAGCGCGAGCAGTACTTC. The V gene is TRBV4-1, the J gene TRBJ2-7; D unresolved. Germline CDR1 and CDR2: MGHRA and YSYEKL. The CDR3 is 16 residues long. V lost 0 bases to trimming and J lost 6 bases, with 18 bases between them.

This clonotype appeared many times. This chain uses TRBV28 with TRBJ1-1; unclear D gene. This CDR3 has 11 amino acids. V was shortened by 4 bases and J by 8 bases, with 8 bases between the two germline ends. Germline assignment: CDR1 MDHEN and CDR2 SYDVKM. CDR3 amino acids: CASSSRLEAFF. In DNA, the CDR3 is TGTGCCAGCAGTTCCCGGTTAGAAGCTTTCTTT.

The rearrangement uses TRBV5-5 and TRBJ2-7, with D possibly being TRBD1 or TRBD2 (5 bases each). This CDR3 spans 16 amino acids. Germline V lookup: CDR1 SGHKS, CDR2 YYEKEE (reference sequence). V shed 3 bases and J shed 0 bases, with 16 bases lying between them. DNA of the CDR3: TGTGCCAGCAGCTGGATCCGGGACGGAGGCTCCTACGAGCAGTACTTC. Its translation is CASSWIRDGGSYEQYF.

The chain links TRBV7-3 to TRBJ2-3; no firm D call. Trimming pared 1 base from V and 0 bases from J, leaving 11 bases between. The CDR3 contains 16 residues. Germline loops: CDR1 SGHTA, CDR2 FQGTGA. The CDR3 loop reads CASSLNPGPSTDTQYF. CDR3 DNA: TGTGCCAGCAGCTTAAATCCCGGCCCTAGCACAGATACGCAGTATTTT.

The table lists this clonotype with many counts. The chain is built from TRBV4-3 and TRBJ2-7; no definite D call. Trimming shortened V by 0 bases and J by 0 bases, and 12 bases separated the two germline ends. The CDR3 totals 16 residues. Germline CDR1 and CDR2: LGHNA and YSLEER. The CDR3 DNA reads as TGCGCCAGCAGCCAAGATTTTGCCGCAGGCTCCTACGAGCAGTACTTC. Residues: CASSQDFAAGSYEQYF.

J is TRBJ1-2 and V is TRBV29-1; D unresolved. Germline V CDR1 and CDR2: SQVTM, ANQGSEA. This CDR3 is built from 13 residues. V lost 4 bases, J lost 7 bases, and 16 bases lay in between. CDR3 bases: TGCAGCGTTGGAGAAGGGTCGAGACGTGGCTACACCTTC. It is translated as CSVGEGSRRGYTF.